This entry describes one TCR beta chain. Antigen unknown. Sequencing used immunoSEQ multiplex PCR; TCRdb keeps in-frame clones, though not all of them. The data show roughly 160,000 clones, around 89% seen once. These data belong to a study of radiation and T cells in renal cell carcinoma. Study-wide results and caveats: From baseline, blood top tumor clonotypes peaked at 2 weeks post-radiation.

Germline V lookup: CDR1 SGHTA, CDR2 FQGNSA. This CDR3 has 13 amino acids. V was cut by 8 bases and J by 5 bases, with 15 bases left in between. The time point denotes: blood 4 weeks post-SBRT, at nephrectomy. Sample treatment: 15 Gy SBRT to primary tumor, nephrectomy 4 weeks later. The tumor was a clear cell renal cell carcinoma. V usage is TRBV7-2 and J usage is TRBJ1-1; D not certain. The input for sequencing was blood, taken from a patient whose treatment included radiotherapy and nephrectomy. This TCR was recovered from a woman aged 45-65 years with renal cell carcinoma. This chain's CDR3 is CASLGGRGTEAFF. CDR3 in DNA: TGTGCCAGCCTAGGCGGCCGCGGGACTGAAGCTTTCTTT.